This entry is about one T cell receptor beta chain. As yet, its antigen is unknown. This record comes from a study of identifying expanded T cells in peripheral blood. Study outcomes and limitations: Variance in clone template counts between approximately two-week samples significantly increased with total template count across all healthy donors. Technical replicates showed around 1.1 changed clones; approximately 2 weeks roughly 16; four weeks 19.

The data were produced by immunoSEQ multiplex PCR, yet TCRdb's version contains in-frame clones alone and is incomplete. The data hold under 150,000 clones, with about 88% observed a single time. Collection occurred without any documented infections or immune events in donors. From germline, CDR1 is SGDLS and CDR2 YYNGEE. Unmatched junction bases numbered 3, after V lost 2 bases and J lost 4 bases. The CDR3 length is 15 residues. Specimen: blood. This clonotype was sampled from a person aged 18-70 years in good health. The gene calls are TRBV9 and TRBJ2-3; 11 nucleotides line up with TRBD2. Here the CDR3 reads CASSVTSGSADTQYF. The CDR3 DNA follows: TGTGCCAGCAGCGTCACTAGCGGGAGTGCAGATACGCAGTATTTT.